This note documents a single TCR beta chain sequence. Its target is not known. Repertoires were generated with immunoSEQ multiplex PCR, while TCRdb's copy carries only in-frame clones and drops some. The sample carries approximately 150,000 clones, 70% to 90% recorded once. CDR3 length equals 17 residues. Germline loops: CDR1 SGHTA, CDR2 FQGTGA. V lost 5 bases to trimming and J lost 4 bases; unmatched junction nucleotides: 8. These data belong to a study of cytomegalovirus exposure and HLA in healthy donors. The overall study: It was reported in a later analysis that the same platform had been used for the 120 validation repertoires as for the roughly 700 first-cohort repertoires. Study-wide points: A later analysis found first-cohort TCR clusters tended to co-occur in the 95 to 150 validation repertoires. In vitro work confirmed that a few CMV-associated chains recognize CMV antigens. The listing of 160 or so TCR beta chains classed them as cytomegalovirus-associated.

The sequencing input was PBMCs. The sequence was collected from a man younger than 30 in good health and CMV-seropositive. This chain connects TRBV7-3 to TRBJ2-3, with TRBD2 matching over 14 bases. This chain's CDR3 is CASSPGTSGSFADTQYF. As DNA, the CDR3 is TGTGCCAGCAGCCCCGGGACTAGCGGGAGTTTCGCAGATACGCAGTATTTT.